A selection of T cell receptor beta chains follows, all from one sample in a study of blood T cells in healthy people across ages. TCRdb used MiXCR to reprocess the 5' RACE reads, holding one entry per CDR3 protein. The sample yields about 1.4 million distinct CDR3 sequences, 59% seen once. Specimen: blood. Every receptor here comes from a young man in good health. Each CDR3 is given with its conserved first and last residue. D genes are given only for firm matches. Expanded clones are given a class, and other clones once, few, many or no size at all.

TRBV20-1,TRBJ2-3,NA,NA,TGCAGTGCCTCGGGGGCGGGAGCCGGAACAGATACGCAGTATTTT,CSASGAGAGTDTQYF
TRBV7-9,TRBJ2-1,NA,NA,TGTGCCAGCAGTCCGGTACTAAAGCAGTTCTTC,CASSPVLKQFF
TRBV4-2,TRBJ2-3,TRBD2,NA,TGTGCCAGCAGCCAAAGCGGGACCGGTCGAGCAGATACGCAGTATTTT,CASSQSGTGRADTQYF
TRBV27,TRBJ1-2,NA,NA,TGTGCCAGCAAGTTAACCTCTGGAGGATATGGCTACACCTTC,CASKLTSGGYGYTF
TRBV10-3,TRBJ1-2,NA,NA,TGTGCCATCAGCGATACTCGGGTTAGGGGGGCGAGAGGATGTGGCTACACCTTC,CAISDTRVRGARGCGYTF
TRBV29-1,TRBJ2-1,NA,few,TGCAGCGTTGAAACTTCCCGCTCCTACAATGAGCAGTTCTTC,CSVETSRSYNEQFF
TRBV2,TRBJ2-7,NA,NA,TGTGCCAGCAGTGAAGCGGTAACACACGTATTTTCAATCTACGAGCAGTACTTC,CASSEAVTHVFSIYEQYF
TRBV28,TRBJ2-1,NA,NA,TGTGCCAGCATCGGAGTCGGGGGGCTCTACAATGAGCAGTTCTTC,CASIGVGGLYNEQFF
TRBV2,TRBJ2-1,TRBD2,NA,TGTGCCAGCGTAGGTAGCGGGAGGATGCATGAGCAGTTCTTC,CASVGSGRMHEQFF
TRBV9,TRBJ2-5,TRBD2,NA,TGTGCCAGCAGCGTACTAGCGGGGAAAGAGACCCAGTACTTC,CASSVLAGKETQYF
TRBV12-3/TRBV12-4,TRBJ2-3,NA,NA,TGTGCCAGCAGTACGCACGGGGGCGCAGATACGCAGTATTTT,CASSTHGGADTQYF
TRBV29-1,TRBJ2-7,NA,NA,TGCAGCGTTGAAAGCGACAGGACATACGGCGAGCAGTACTTC,CSVESDRTYGEQYF
TRBV3-1,TRBJ2-7,TRBD1,NA,TGTGCCAGCAGCACGACAGGGGACGTCTACGAGCAGTACTTC,CASSTTGDVYEQYF
TRBV7-2,TRBJ2-7,TRBD2,NA,TGTGCCAGCAGCTTCGAACTAGCGGGAGGGGATGGAAACTCCGAGCAGTACTTC,CASSFELAGGDGNSEQYF
TRBV20-1,TRBJ1-5,NA,NA,TGCAGTGCCAGAGGTGGGGGGCCGAATCAGCCCCAGCATTTT,CSARGGGPNQPQHF
TRBV12-3/TRBV12-4,TRBJ1-5,NA,once,TGTGCCAGCAGTTTGGCAGGGAGGAATAGCAATCAGCCCCAGCATTTT,CASSLAGRNSNQPQHF
TRBV7-6,TRBJ2-5,TRBD2,NA,TGTGCCAGCAGCCCTCCGGGACTAGCGGTGTACCAAGAGACCCAGTACTTC,CASSPPGLAVYQETQYF
TRBV27,TRBJ1-2,TRBD1,NA,TGTGCCAGCAGCCCCGGACAGGGGGCCTGGGGCTACACCTTC,CASSPGQGAWGYTF
TRBV14,TRBJ2-1,NA,NA,TGTGCCAGCAGCCAAGATTTTACTAGACATATCTACAATGAGCAGTTCTTC,CASSQDFTRHIYNEQFF
TRBV11-2,TRBJ2-3,NA,NA,TGTGCCAGCAGCCCAAGCGGCGGTCGGGGCACAGATACGCAGTATTTT,CASSPSGGRGTDTQYF
TRBV12-5,TRBJ2-1,TRBD1,NA,TGTGCTAGTGGTTTGGTACTGGGGAGGGGACAGGGAAATGAGCAGTTCTTC,CASGLVLGRGQGNEQFF
TRBV25-1,TRBJ2-3,NA,NA,TGTGCCAGCAGTGACTCGGCAGGGGACTTTAACGCAGATACGCAGTATTTT,CASSDSAGDFNADTQYF
TRBV6-2/TRBV6-3,TRBJ2-3,NA,NA,TGTGCCAGCAGTCCAAGCAGGTTTGGAGATACGCAGTATTTT,CASSPSRFGDTQYF
TRBV12-3/TRBV12-4,TRBJ2-7,TRBD2,few,TGTGCCAGCAGTTTGGATCGGGCGGGGGGCACCTACGAGCAGTACTTC,CASSLDRAGGTYEQYF
TRBV3-1,TRBJ2-3,NA,NA,TGTGCCAGCAGCCAAGATTGGGATCAAGATACGCAGTATTTT,CASSQDWDQDTQYF
TRBV6-2/TRBV6-3,TRBJ1-2,TRBD1,NA,TGTGCCAGCAGTTACTCGACAGGGTCTAACTATGGCTACACCTTC,CASSYSTGSNYGYTF
TRBV30,TRBJ2-7,TRBD2,NA,TGTGCCACCGGGACTACCCTATACGGGCAGTACTTC,CATGTTLYGQYF
TRBV4-1,TRBJ1-4,NA,NA,TGCGCCAGCAGCCCCCTGCGAGGGAGCGGTGAAAAGCTGTTTTTT,CASSPLRGSGEKLFF
TRBV24-1,TRBJ2-3,TRBD1,once,TGTGCCACCAGTGATGGCTGGGACAGTCCCGAATTCACAGATACGCAGTATTTT,CATSDGWDSPEFTDTQYF
TRBV7-9,TRBJ1-1,TRBD1,NA,TGTGCCAGCAGCTTGACAGGGGCCGATATGAACACTGAAGCTTTCTTT,CASSLTGADMNTEAFF
TRBV6-1,TRBJ2-7,NA,NA,TGTGCCAGCAGAAGAAACACGGACAGTACCTACGAGCAGTACTTC,CASRRNTDSTYEQYF
TRBV6-2/TRBV6-3,TRBJ2-3,TRBD2,few,TGTGCCAGCAGTCCCCCGGGCGGGGGGACCCTTGGCACAGATACGCAGTATTTT,CASSPPGGGTLGTDTQYF